This entry lists 32 T cell receptor beta chains sequenced from one sample in a study of Graves' ophthalmopathy and Graves' hyperthyroidism. TCR beta CDR3 amplification used RNA transcripts. Scientists carried out first-round RT-PCR using HTBI primers and then a second-round multiplex PCR. TCRdb ran MiXCR on the multiplex PCR reads and lists one entry per CDR3 protein. The data contain about 740,000 distinct CDR3 sequences, 40% of them singletons. The sample taken for sequencing was peripheral blood. Receptors originate from an adult man with Graves' ophthalmopathy.

This clonotype came up a few times. The V and J genes are TRBV12-3 or TRBV12-4 and TRBJ1-5; no reliable D call. The CDR3 extends over 15 amino acids. V was pared by 4 bases and J by 0 bases, with 10 bases between. The CDR3 sequence: CASSYARISNQPQHF. CDR3 sequence (DNA): TGTGCCAGCAGTTATGCCCGGATTAGCAATCAGCCCCAGCATTTT.

A remark on this clonotype: Germline is not matched at one junction end, which may reflect a read error. The chain's CDR3 is CASSLGPGGNERETQYF. The DNA for the CDR3 is TGTGCCAGCAGTTTGGGGCCGGGGGGGAATGAGAGGGAGACCCAGTACTTC. The chain recombines TRBV5-5 with TRBJ2-5; 8 nucleotides agree with TRBD2. The length of the CDR3 is 17 residues. Looked up from germline, CDR1 is SGHKS and CDR2 is YYEKEE (reference sequence).

The chain joins TRBV25-1 to TRBJ2-5; 14 nucleotides match TRBD2. V shed 4 bases and J 5 bases; nucleotides not matched to a gene: 6. The CDR3 consists of 16 residues. CDR1 and CDR2 from the germline V gene are MGHDK and SYGVNS. Written as DNA, the CDR3 is TGTGCCAGCAGTGGACGACTAGCGGGAGGGTTTGAGACCCAGTACTTC. Its translation: CASSGRLAGGFETQYF.

This clonotype appeared many times. The V call is TRBV29-1, the J call TRBJ1-2, with 7 bases fitting TRBD1. Per germline, CDR1 SQVTM and CDR2 ANQGSEA. The ends lost 8 bases at V and 4 bases at J; junction bases unmatched: 10. The CDR3 is 13 residues long. The CDR3 sequence: CSSTWAGGYGYTF. For the CDR3, the DNA is TGCAGCTCAACCTGGGCAGGGGGCTATGGCTACACCTTC.

This clonotype showed up just a few times. The genes are TRBV24-1 and TRBJ2-2, with no clear D. Trimming cost V 11 bases and J 4 bases, with 7 bases left between them. The germline gives CDR1 KGHDR, CDR2 SFDVKD. The CDR3 is 11 amino acids. The CDR3 protein is CAIQSTGELFF. For the CDR3, the DNA is TGTGCCATCCAATCCACCGGGGAGCTGTTTTTT.

This clonotype was recorded at least ten times. The genes are TRBV7-9 and TRBJ2-5; D is unresolved. CDR1 and CDR2 from the germline V gene are SEHNR and FQNEAQ (reference sequence). CDR3 size: 12 residues. V lost 1 base and J 1 base, leaving 1 base between the germline ends. CDR3 sequence (DNA): TGTGCCAGCAGCTTAGTCCAAGAGACCCAGTACTTC. Translated: CASSLVQETQYF.

This clonotype appeared many times. This chain joins TRBV9 and TRBJ1-1, with unresolved D. Trimming took 7 bases from V and 5 from J, leaving 18 bases between them. Germline loops: CDR1 SGDLS, CDR2 YYNGEE. The CDR3 is 14 amino acids. In DNA, the CDR3 is TGTGCCAGCTCCAAGCGGGGTATTATGACTGAAGCTTTCTTT. Protein product: CASSKRGIMTEAFF.

Worth noting for this clonotype: Its ends do not fully match the called genes, so a read error is possible. The V and J genes are TRBV25-1 and TRBJ2-2, with TRBD2 as a possible D gene (5 bases). This CDR3 is 15 amino acids long. The germline CDR1 and CDR2 sequences are MGHDK and SYGVNS. DNA of the CDR3: TGCGCCAGCAGCACAATATTGCGAGGAGGCGGGGAGCTGTTTTTT. Translated, it gives CASSTILRGGGELFF.

As for this clonotype: Germline is not matched at one junction end, which may reflect a read error. This sequence joins TRBV2 and TRBJ1-2, with 8 bases that match TRBD1. In germline, CDR1 is SNHLY, CDR2 FYNNEI. This CDR3 is 15 amino acids long. This CDR3 is CVSSELAGGSYGYTF. DNA for the CDR3: TGTGTCAGCAGTGAATTGGCAGGGGGCAGCTATGGCTACACCTTC.

As to this clonotype: It may be a read error: a sequence one base away is much more abundant. The V and J genes are TRBV7-3 and TRBJ1-2; 7 nucleotides align to TRBD1. Trimming removed 5 bases from V and 7 bases from J; junction bases left unmatched: 10. CDR1 and CDR2 from the germline V gene are SGHTA and FQGTGA. The CDR3 extends over 14 amino acids. The DNA for the CDR3 is TGTGCCAGCAGCCATTCGACAGGGTTAGTTGGCTACACCTTC. Translating gives CASSHSTGLVGYTF.

This clonotype has just a few counts. V gene TRBV2 combines with J gene TRBJ2-3, with 9 positions matching TRBD2. The V gene end was trimmed by 5 bases and the J gene end by 5 bases; junction bases not matched to a gene: 8. This CDR3 comprises 15 residues. Per germline, CDR1 SNHLY and CDR2 FYNNEI. DNA of the CDR3: TGTGCCAGCAGTTTTCTGCGGGAGGGCCGAGATACGCAGTATTTT. This gives the protein CASSFLREGRDTQYF.

There are a few counts of this clonotype. This chain uses TRBV19 with TRBJ1-1; 9 bases align to TRBD1. V lost 6 bases and J lost 4; bases outside the gene matches: 9. In germline, CDR1 is LNHDA, CDR2 SQIVND (reference sequence). The CDR3 loop spans 15 amino acids. This CDR3 is CASSLTTGGSTEAFF. For the CDR3, the DNA is TGTGCCAGTAGCCTTACGACAGGGGGTTCCACTGAAGCTTTCTTT. Together with reference TRBV19 and TRBJ1-1, the CDR3 gives the full variable domain: DGGITQSPKYLFRKEGQNVTLSCEQNLNHDAMYWYRQDPGQGLRLIYYSQIVNDFQKGDIAEGYSVSREKKESFPLTVTSAQKNPTAFYLCASSLTTGGSTEAFFGQGTRLTVV.

In this sample, this clonotype turned up a few times. CDR3 residues: CSARGSEGNYGYTF. In DNA, the CDR3 is TGCAGTGCTAGAGGCAGTGAAGGCAACTATGGCTACACCTTC. The J gene is TRBJ1-2, the V gene TRBV20-1; D is undetermined. The CDR3 is 14 amino acids. CDR1 is DFQATT and CDR2 is SNEGSKA in the germline V gene (reference sequence). The V end lost 1 base, the J end lost 2 bases, and 11 bases lay between the germline ends.

In its sample, this clonotype was seen many times. The chain uses TRBV7-2 and TRBJ2-7; D not certain. Germline-derived CDR1 and CDR2 are SGHTA and FQGNSA. This CDR3 is built from 13 residues. The V end was cut by 1 base, the J end by 3 bases, with 7 bases between. In nucleotides, the CDR3 is TGTGCCAGCAGCTTAGGACCAAACTACGAGCAGTACTTC. The encoded protein is CASSLGPNYEQYF. Using reference TRBV7-2 and TRBJ2-7 for the parts outside the CDR3, the full variable domain is GAGVSQSPSNKVTEKGKDVELRCDPISGHTALYWYRQSLGQGLEFLIYFQGNSAPDKSGLPSDRFSAERTGGSVSTLTIQRTQQEDSAVYLCASSLGPNYEQYFGPGTRLTVT.

V and J are TRBV15 and TRBJ1-3; D is possibly TRBD1 (5 bases). CDR1 and CDR2 from the germline V gene are LNHNV and YYDKDF (reference sequence). Trimming removed 5 bases at V and 3 bases at J, with 20 bases between. There are 17 residues in the CDR3. In DNA form, the CDR3 reads TGTGCCACCAGCCTGATCGACAGTCACGGGGGTGGAAACACCATATATTTT. This translates into CATSLIDSHGGGNTIYF. Looking up the rest from reference TRBV15 and TRBJ1-3 gives the full variable domain: DAMVIQNPRYQVTQFGKPVTLSCSQTLNHNVMYWYQQKSSQAPKLLFHYYDKDFNNEADTPDNFQSRRPNTSFCFLDIRSPGLGDTAMYLCATSLIDSHGGGNTIYFGEGSWLTVV.

The genes are TRBV29-1 and TRBJ2-6, with a possible D match to TRBD1 (5 bases). This CDR3 is built from 15 residues. Germline V gene data show CDR1 as SQVTM and CDR2 as ANQGSEA. Trimming took off 0 bases at V and 3 bases at J, with 9 bases between the two ends. CDR3 nucleotides: TGCAGCGTTGAAGAAAAGGGGTATGGGGCCAACGTCCTGACTTTC. It yields the protein CSVEEKGYGANVLTF.

This clonotype was picked up many times. The chain is built from TRBV2 and TRBJ1-1, with 7 bases identical to TRBD1. CDR3 size: 14 residues. Germline-derived CDR1 and CDR2 are SNHLY and FYNNEI. V shed 4 bases and J 4 bases; nucleotides not matched to a gene: 6. The CDR3 protein is CASSVEAGGTEAFF. CDR3 coding DNA: TGTGCCAGCAGTGTAGAGGCAGGGGGCACTGAAGCTTTCTTT.

This clonotype occurred many times. The chain joins TRBV24-1 to TRBJ1-5; D is undetermined. V was pared by 0 bases and J by 5 bases, with 7 bases between. The CDR3 contains 14 residues. Per germline, CDR1 KGHDR and CDR2 SFDVKD. The CDR3 loop reads CATSDLSAYQPQHF. The CDR3 DNA is TGTGCCACCAGTGATTTGTCAGCCTATCAGCCCCAGCATTTT.

The chain has TRBV20-1 and TRBJ1-5; tentatively, D is TRBD1 (6 bases). Germline CDR1 and CDR2: DFQATT and SNEGSKA (reference sequence). The germline V and J ends were trimmed by 5 bases and 3 bases, with 11 bases remaining between them. The CDR3 has 13 residues. The CDR3 is CSARPGVNQPQHF. DNA of the CDR3: TGCAGTGCTCGCCCAGGGGTCAATCAGCCCCAGCATTTT.

The V call is TRBV3-1, the J call TRBJ2-7, with unresolved D. Germline loops: CDR1 LGHDT, CDR2 YNNKEL (reference sequence). The CDR3 is made up of 15 amino acids. V was cut by 0 bases and J by 6 bases, with 15 bases left in between. The CDR3 spells CASSQDPVLLGEQYF. The CDR3 nucleotides read TGTGCCAGCAGCCAAGATCCGGTCCTCCTGGGCGAGCAGTACTTC.

CDR3 amino acids: CASSHGTGGRETQYF. CDR3 sequence (DNA): TGTGCCAGCAGCCACGGGACAGGGGGGCGAGAGACCCAGTACTTC. V and J are TRBV7-7 and TRBJ2-5, with 11 bases lining up with TRBD1. With V trimmed by 5 bases and J by 4 bases, 6 bases remained unmatched. This CDR3 spans 15 amino acids. The V gene's germline CDR1 is SSHAT and CDR2 FNYEAQ (reference sequence).

This chain joins TRBV10-3 and TRBJ2-7, with D tentatively TRBD1 (6 bases). V lost 10 bases, J lost 4 bases, and 23 bases lay in between. The germline CDR1 and CDR2 sequences are ENHRY and SYGVKD. CDR3 length: 15 residues. CDR3 region: CASRYLSQGLYEQYF. CDR3 sequence (DNA): TGTGCCAGCCGTTACTTAAGTCAGGGGTTGTACGAGCAGTACTTC.

This clonotype came up a few times. The chain joins TRBV7-6 to TRBJ2-7, with 13 bases that match TRBD2. Looked up from germline, CDR1 is SGHVS and CDR2 is FNYEAQ. This CDR3 has 15 residues. The ends lost 5 bases at V and 6 bases at J; junction bases unmatched: 7. The CDR3 is CASSPGLAGVFEQYF. As DNA, the CDR3 is TGTGCCAGCAGCCCCGGACTAGCGGGGGTTTTCGAGCAGTACTTC.

About this clonotype: Since a much larger clone is just one base distant, this may be a read error. The rearrangement links TRBV20-1 to TRBJ1-1; a weak D match, TRBD1 (5 bases). The V gene's germline CDR1 is DFQATT and CDR2 SNEGSKA (reference sequence). CDR3 length equals 14 residues. The CDR3 is CGAAVGHMNTEAFF. DNA for the CDR3: TGCGGTGCCGCAGTTGGACACATGAACACTGAAGCTTTCTTT.

This clonotype was recorded a few times. The chain links TRBV15 to TRBJ2-3; no firm D call. The V gene's germline CDR1 is LNHNV and CDR2 YYDKDF (reference sequence). Trimming pared 0 bases from V and 3 bases from J, leaving 1 base between. The CDR3 contains 12 residues. The CDR3 region is CATSRDTDTQYF. As DNA, the CDR3 is TGTGCCACCAGCAGAGATACAGATACGCAGTATTTT.

This clonotype has just a few counts. The chain combines TRBV3-1 with TRBJ1-1, with D possibly being TRBD1 (5 bases). Trimming stripped 0 bases from V and 4 bases from J, with 9 bases between. Germline V gives CDR1 LGHDT, CDR2 YNNKEL (reference sequence). The CDR3 has 14 amino acids. The CDR3, as DNA: TGTGCCAGCAGCCAAGATCTGGGGGGCACTGAAGCTTTCTTT. It yields the protein CASSQDLGGTEAFF.

The chain combines TRBV12-3 or TRBV12-4 with TRBJ2-7; D gene uncertain. Trimming took off 3 bases at V and 5 bases at J, with 14 bases between the two ends. The CDR3 is made up of 14 amino acids. CDR3 nucleotides: TGTGCCAGCAGTTTTAGGGCTAAAGGCGACGAGCAGTACTTC. Translating gives CASSFRAKGDEQYF.

This clonotype has a handful of counts. This chain joins TRBV7-9 and TRBJ2-7, with D tentatively TRBD2 (6 bases). Trimming took 2 bases from V and 6 from J, leaving 11 bases between them. The CDR3 runs to 13 residues. Germline CDR1 is SEHNR and CDR2 is FQNEAQ (reference sequence). CDR3 sequence: CASSLIMGGEQYF. As DNA, the CDR3 is TGTGCCAGCAGCTTAATCATGGGGGGCGAGCAGTACTTC.

This clonotype was seen many times. V and J are TRBV9 and TRBJ1-2, with 7 bases fitting TRBD1. The V gene end was trimmed by 3 bases and the J gene end by 4 bases; junction bases not matched to a gene: 9. Germline lookup yields CDR1 SGDLS and CDR2 YYNGEE. This CDR3 is 15 amino acids long. The CDR3 reads CASSDDRDWGYGYTF. CDR3 nucleotides: TGTGCCAGCAGCGATGACAGGGACTGGGGCTATGGCTACACCTTC.

This clonotype appeared once. This chain uses TRBV29-1 with TRBJ2-7; tentative D call: TRBD1 (6 bases). V lost 3 bases, J lost 5 bases, and 17 bases lay in between. The CDR3 has 14 amino acids. Germline lookup yields CDR1 SQVTM and CDR2 ANQGSEA. The CDR3 DNA follows: TGCAGCGTTGATGAGCAGGGGATGGCGGACGAGCAGTACTTC. This sequence encodes CSVDEQGMADEQYF.

The chain combines TRBV25-1 with TRBJ2-7; TRBD2 agrees at 11 bases. V dropped 5 bases and J dropped 6; count of bases not matched to a gene: 6. CDR1 MGHDK and CDR2 SYGVNS come from the germline V gene. This CDR3 has 14 residues. CDR3 region: CASSFTSGSFEQYF. Here the CDR3 DNA reads TGTGCCAGCAGTTTTACTAGCGGGAGCTTCGAGCAGTACTTC.

This clonotype was picked up many times. The chain uses TRBV7-2 and TRBJ2-5, with 10 bases fitting TRBD1. The CDR3 consists of 14 residues. The trim removed 5 bases at V and 4 bases at J, leaving 4 bases unmatched. Germline V gives CDR1 SGHTA, CDR2 FQGNSA. This CDR3 reads CASSPDRGRETQYF. CDR3 DNA: TGTGCCAGCAGCCCTGACAGGGGGCGAGAGACCCAGTACTTC.